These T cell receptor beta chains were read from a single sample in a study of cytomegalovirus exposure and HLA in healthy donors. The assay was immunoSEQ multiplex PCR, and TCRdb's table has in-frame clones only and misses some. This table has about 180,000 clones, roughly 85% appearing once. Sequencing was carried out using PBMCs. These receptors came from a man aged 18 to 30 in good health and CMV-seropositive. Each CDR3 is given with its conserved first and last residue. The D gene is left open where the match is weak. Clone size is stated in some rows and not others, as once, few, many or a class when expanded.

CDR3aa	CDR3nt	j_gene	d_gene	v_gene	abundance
CASSPDRAYEQYF	TGCGCCAGCAGCCCTGACAGGGCCTACGAGCAGTACTTC	TRBJ2-7	TRBD1	TRBV5-1	-
CASSLSSNPYEQYF	TGCGCCAGCAGCTTATCGAGCAACCCCTACGAGCAGTACTTC	TRBJ2-7	-	TRBV5-1	once
CASSPRDRDNYGYTF	TGTGCCAGCAGTCCACGGGACAGGGACAACTATGGCTACACCTTC	TRBJ1-2	TRBD1	TRBV28	-
CASSRGGEQFF	TGTGCCAGCAGCAGAGGAGGTGAGCAGTTCTTC	TRBJ2-1	-	TRBV5-4	-
CSVLAPELAGAHEQYF	TGCAGCGTTCTCGCCCCTGAACTAGCGGGAGCCCACGAGCAGTACTTC	TRBJ2-7	TRBD2	TRBV29-1	-
CATRLAGGQETQYF	TGTGCCACTAGACTAGCGGGAGGGCAAGAGACCCAGTACTTC	TRBJ2-5	TRBD2	TRBV5-6	-
CASSLVFNQGDTEAFF	TGTGCCAGCAGTTTAGTATTTAACCAGGGGGACACTGAAGCTTTCTTT	TRBJ1-1	TRBD1	TRBV28	once
CASSWRETDEQYF	TGTGCCAGCAGCTGGAGGGAGACGGACGAGCAGTACTTC	TRBJ2-7	-	TRBV11-2	-
CSVEAYGQAGAEQFF	TGCAGCGTTGAAGCATATGGACAGGCCGGCGCTGAGCAGTTCTTC	TRBJ2-1	TRBD1	TRBV29-1	-
CASSSAGFQETQYF	TGTGCCAGCAGTTCCGCCGGGTTTCAAGAGACCCAGTACTTC	TRBJ2-5	-	TRBV28	-
CASSAGLISSYEQYF	TGTGCCAGTAGTGCGGGACTGATAAGCTCCTACGAGCAGTACTTC	TRBJ2-7	-	TRBV19	-
CASSPDPGGYGYTF	TGTGCCAGCAGCCCGGACCCGGGGGGCTATGGCTACACCTTC	TRBJ1-2	-	TRBV7-3	-
CASSLETAGLGGELFF	TGTGCCAGCAGCTTAGAGACAGCGGGGTTAGGCGGGGAGCTGTTTTTT	TRBJ2-2	TRBD2	TRBV7-6	once
CASSDHTGGRRQPQHF	TGTGCCAGCAGCGACCACACAGGGGGGAGGCGTCAGCCCCAGCATTTT	TRBJ1-5	TRBD1	TRBV2	few
CASTPSRTGANEQFF	TGTGCCAGCACTCCAAGCAGGACAGGGGCCAATGAGCAGTTCTTC	TRBJ2-1	TRBD1	TRBV28	-
CASSDQGADGYTF	TGTGCCAGCAGCGATCAGGGGGCGGATGGCTACACCTTC	TRBJ1-2	TRBD1	TRBV6-1	few
CASSQENGFTEAFF	TGTGCCAGCAGCCAAGAGAATGGCTTCACTGAAGCTTTCTTT	TRBJ1-1	-	TRBV4-2	-
CASSLTNYEQYF	TGTGCCAGCAGCTTGACAAACTACGAGCAGTACTTC	TRBJ2-7	-	TRBV5-5	-
CASIPWRDHYEQYF	TGTGCCAGTATTCCCTGGAGGGACCACTACGAGCAGTACTTC	TRBJ2-7	-	TRBV6-1	-
CASSLKGGGPNQPQHF	TGTGCCAGCAGCTTAAAAGGGGGGGGGCCCAATCAGCCCCAGCATTTT	TRBJ1-5	-	TRBV7-3	-
CASSSDMGGEKLFF	TGTGCCAGCAGCTCGGACATGGGAGGTGAAAAACTGTTTTTT	TRBJ1-4	-	TRBV5-6	-
CASRPDSINYNEQFF	TGTGCCAGCAGGCCGGACTCTATTAATTACAATGAGCAGTTCTTC	TRBJ2-1	-	TRBV2	-